This record concerns one T cell receptor beta chain sequence. This sample stems from a study of T cell repertoires in cytomegalovirus infection. Each CDR3 protein gets one entry after TCRdb re-called the reads with MiXCR. The sample lists under 300,000 distinct CDR3 sequences, over 15% occurring once. The CDR3 loop spans 15 amino acids. The V and J ends lost 5 bases and 2 bases, in that order; junction bases with no gene match: 6. Germline V lookup: CDR1 SGHDT, CDR2 YYEEEE. Source material: CD8+ T cells from PBMCs. The TCR originated in a human donor in good health (CMV status not recorded). Some clones in this sample may be carry-over from other donors' samples. The chain is built from TRBV5-6 and TRBJ2-1; 8 positions agree with TRBD1. This CDR3 reads CASRYGTGAYNEQFF. In nucleotides, the CDR3 is TGTGCCAGCAGATACGGGACAGGAGCCTACAATGAGCAGTTCTTC.